A selection of T cell receptor beta chains follows, all from one sample in a study of early T cells in non-severe SARS-CoV-2 infection. Each CDR3 protein gets one entry after TCRdb re-called the 5' RACE reads with MiXCR. Among around 44,000 distinct CDR3 sequences listed, 5.5% to 7.5% were seen once. The sequences come from whole blood, collected at baseline. Source of these receptors: an adult who was a healthcare worker with PCR-confirmed SARS-CoV-2 infection or an uninfected control (not recorded which). Both conserved end residues are part of each CDR3. The D gene is left open where the match is weak. Clone size is shown for a subset of rows, as once, few, many or a class of expanded clone.

D	V	J	size	DNA	CDR3
NA	TRBV5-1	TRBJ2-1	many	TGCGCCAGCAGCTTGGTGGGCCAGTCCTACAATGAGCAGTTCTTC	CASSLVGQSYNEQFF
NA	TRBV19	TRBJ2-1	many	TGTGCCAGTAGTCGGGGGACTGAGCAGTTCTTC	CASSRGTEQFF
NA	TRBV10-3	TRBJ1-3	NA	TGTGCCATCAGCAGAGATCTAGGAAACACCATATATTTT	CAISRDLGNTIYF
TRBD2	TRBV6-6	TRBJ2-1	medium-sized	TGTGCCAGCAGCCCGACTAGCGGTAGATTCTACAATGAGCAGTTCTTC	CASSPTSGRFYNEQFF
NA	TRBV6-2/TRBV6-3	TRBJ2-1	NA	TGTGCCAGCAATCAAGCTTCCTCCAATGAGCAGTTCTTC	CASNQASSNEQFF
TRBD1	TRBV7-8	TRBJ1-6	many	TGTGCCAGCAGCTTAGGAGACAGGGGTTCACCCCTCCACTTT	CASSLGDRGSPLHF
NA	TRBV6-2/TRBV6-3	TRBJ2-1	NA	TGTGCCAGCAGTTACGAGCCGGGAGTGGTATCGGAGGAGCAGTTCTTC	CASSYEPGVVSEEQFF
TRBD2	TRBV10-2	TRBJ2-7	few	TGCGCCAGCAGTAAGGGTCGGGAGGTGCAGTACTTC	CASSKGREVQYF
NA	TRBV7-7	TRBJ2-1	many	TGTGCTAGCAGCTTAACGGGTGGTGAGCAGTTCTTC	CASSLTGGEQFF
NA	TRBV2	TRBJ1-2	many	TGTGCCAGCACACAGGTTTTCTATGGCTACACCTTC	CASTQVFYGYTF
NA	TRBV7-3	TRBJ2-3	many	TGTGCCAGCAGCTTAGGCTCATACACAGATACGCAGTATTTT	CASSLGSYTDTQYF
NA	TRBV4-3	TRBJ2-5	NA	TGCGCCAGCAGCCAGACAGGTTCGGAGACCCAGTACTTC	CASSQTGSETQYF
NA	TRBV24-1	TRBJ2-1	many	TGTGCCACCAGTGGCCGGGCGGAGCAGTTCTTC	CATSGRAEQFF
TRBD2	TRBV5-1	TRBJ2-3	NA	TGCGCCAGCAGCTTGGAACGGGGGGAAGCAGATACGCAGTATTTT	CASSLERGEADTQYF
TRBD2	TRBV7-2	TRBJ2-5	many	TGTGCCAGCAGTTTGGATCCCTCTAGCGGCCAAGAGACCCAGTACTTC	CASSLDPSSGQETQYF
TRBD2	TRBV7-6	TRBJ2-7	few	TGTGCCAGCAGCTTTAGCGGGGCCTTTCACCCCTCGGATTCCTACGAGCAGTACTTC	CASSFSGAFHPSDSYEQYF
NA	TRBV10-3	TRBJ1-1	many	TGTGCCGGAGGAAGGGAAATGAACACTGAAGCTTTCTTT	CAGGREMNTEAFF
NA	TRBV7-3	TRBJ1-1	NA	TGTGCCAGCAGCTTAATGCCGGGGGTCGAGACTGAAGCTTTCTTT	CASSLMPGVETEAFF
NA	TRBV25-1	TRBJ2-7	many	TGTGCCAGCAGTGAACTACAGGGCTACGAGCAGTACTTC	CASSELQGYEQYF
NA	TRBV6-5	TRBJ2-7	NA	TGTGCCAGCAGGTTCGACAGTGAAACCTACGAGCAGTACTTC	CASRFDSETYEQYF
NA	TRBV7-2	TRBJ1-2	many	TGTGCCAGCAGCTTACGGAACGAGGGCTATGGCTACACCTTC	CASSLRNEGYGYTF
NA	TRBV6-4	TRBJ2-2	many	TGTGCCAGCAGTGACTCTTTGGGGGGAACCGGGGAGCTGTTTTTT	CASSDSLGGTGELFF
NA	TRBV27	TRBJ2-1	few	TGTGCCAGCAGACAGGCTCTTGAGCAGTTCTTC	CASRQALEQFF
TRBD2	TRBV4-2	TRBJ2-1	many	TGTGCCAGCAGCCCAGGACTAGCCATCAATGAGCAGTTCTTC	CASSPGLAINEQFF
NA	TRBV20-1	TRBJ1-4	NA	TGCAGTGCTAGAGATAAGTCGGCAGAGGAAAAACTGTTTTTT	CSARDKSAEEKLFF
NA	TRBV5-5	TRBJ1-6	many	TGTGCCAGCAGCCTTTCAGATTCACCCCTCCACTTT	CASSLSDSPLHF
TRBD1	TRBV24-1	TRBJ1-1	many	TGTGCCACCAGTGACCGAGACAGGGGGCGTTTCTTT	CATSDRDRGRFF
NA	TRBV20-1	TRBJ2-3	many	TGCAGTGCCACTTATATGGAGCGGAGCACAGATACGCAGTATTTT	CSATYMERSTDTQYF
NA	TRBV12-3/TRBV12-4	TRBJ2-1	medium-sized	TGTGCCAGCAATAACCCTTATAACAATGAGCAGTTCTTC	CASNNPYNNEQFF
NA	TRBV3-1	TRBJ2-1	many	TGTGCCAGCAGCCAAGTAGCCGATGAGCAGTTCTTC	CASSQVADEQFF
NA	TRBV15	TRBJ1-5	few	TGTGCCACCAGCAGAGATACGGAAAGTCTAGGGAGCAATCAGCCCCAGCATTTT	CATSRDTESLGSNQPQHF
NA	TRBV7-9	TRBJ2-1	many	TGTGCCAGCACCATCGGGGGCAGACTAGAGTTCTTC	CASTIGGRLEFF
NA	TRBV6-5	TRBJ1-1	once	TGTGCCGCGAAACGAGGGGAGGTGACTGAAGCTTTCTTT	CAAKRGEVTEAFF